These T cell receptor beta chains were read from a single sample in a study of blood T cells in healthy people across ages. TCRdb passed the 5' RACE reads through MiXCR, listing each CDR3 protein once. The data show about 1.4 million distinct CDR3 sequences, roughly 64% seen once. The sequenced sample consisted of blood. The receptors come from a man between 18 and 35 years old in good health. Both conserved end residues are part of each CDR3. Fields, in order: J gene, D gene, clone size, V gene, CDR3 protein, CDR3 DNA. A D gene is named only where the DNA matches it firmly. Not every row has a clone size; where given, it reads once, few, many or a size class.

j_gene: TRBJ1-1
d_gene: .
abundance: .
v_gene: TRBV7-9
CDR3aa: CASSLERTKRNTEAFF
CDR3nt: TGTGCCAGCAGCTTAGAGAGGACAAAAAGGAACACTGAAGCTTTCTTT

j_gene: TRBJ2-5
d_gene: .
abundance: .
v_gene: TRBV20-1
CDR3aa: CSATMAGTRFPSEQYF
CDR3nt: TGCAGTGCCACCATGGCAGGGACAAGGTTTCCTAGTGAGCAGTACTTC

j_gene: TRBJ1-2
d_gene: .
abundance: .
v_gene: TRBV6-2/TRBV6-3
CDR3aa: CASSLPRNGYTF
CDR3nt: TGTGCCAGCAGTTTACCCCGGAATGGCTACACCTTC

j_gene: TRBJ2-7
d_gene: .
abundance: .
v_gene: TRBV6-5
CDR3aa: CASSYSGGRTSYEQYF
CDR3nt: TGTGCCAGCAGTTACTCGGGGGGTCGAACATCCTACGAGCAGTACTTC

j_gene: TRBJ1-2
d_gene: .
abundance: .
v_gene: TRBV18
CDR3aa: CASSPAGSPNYGYTF
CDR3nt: TGTGCCAGCTCACCCGCAGGGAGCCCTAATTATGGCTACACCTTC

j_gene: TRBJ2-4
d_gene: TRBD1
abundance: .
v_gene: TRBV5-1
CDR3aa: CASSSQGAQDIQYF
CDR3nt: TGCGCCAGCAGCTCACAGGGGGCGCAGGACATTCAGTACTTC

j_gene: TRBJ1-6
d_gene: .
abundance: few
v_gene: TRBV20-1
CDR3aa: CSANGVRDSPLHF
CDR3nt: TGCAGTGCTAACGGGGTCAGGGATTCACCCCTCCACTTT

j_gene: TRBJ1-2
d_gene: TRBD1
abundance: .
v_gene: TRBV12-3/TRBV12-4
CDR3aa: CASSLVEGTGNGYTF
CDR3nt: TGTGCCAGCAGTTTAGTAGAAGGGACAGGGAATGGCTACACCTTC

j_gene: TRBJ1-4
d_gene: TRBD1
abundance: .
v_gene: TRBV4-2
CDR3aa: CASSQQGEGEKLFF
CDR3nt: TGTGCCAGCAGCCAACAGGGGGAAGGTGAAAAACTGTTTTTT

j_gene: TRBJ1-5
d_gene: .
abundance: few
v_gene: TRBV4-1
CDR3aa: CASSQVSGVDQPQHF
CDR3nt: TGCGCCAGCAGCCAGGTATCAGGGGTGGATCAGCCCCAGCATTTT

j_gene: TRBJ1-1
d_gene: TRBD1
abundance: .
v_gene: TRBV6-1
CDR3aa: CASTHPQGVLGSNTEAFF
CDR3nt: TGTGCCAGCACCCACCCACAGGGGGTGCTTGGATCTAACACTGAAGCTTTCTTT

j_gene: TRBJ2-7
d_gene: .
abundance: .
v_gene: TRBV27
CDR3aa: CASKGHADRATYEQYF
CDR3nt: TGTGCCAGCAAAGGACACGCGGACAGAGCTACCTACGAGCAGTACTTC

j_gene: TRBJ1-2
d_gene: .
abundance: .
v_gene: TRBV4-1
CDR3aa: CASSQSRGRVDYGYTF
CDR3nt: TGCGCCAGCAGCCAATCCCGGGGCAGGGTGGACTATGGCTACACCTTC

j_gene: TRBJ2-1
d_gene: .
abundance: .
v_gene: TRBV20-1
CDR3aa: CSASDRSSYNEQFF
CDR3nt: TGCAGTGCTAGCGACCGTTCCTCCTACAATGAGCAGTTCTTC

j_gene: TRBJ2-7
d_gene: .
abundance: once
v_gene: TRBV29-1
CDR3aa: CSIESGESEQYF
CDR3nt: TGCAGCATTGAATCTGGAGAGAGCGAGCAGTACTTC

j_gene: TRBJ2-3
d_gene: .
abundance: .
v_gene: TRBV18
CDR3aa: CASSPPEKTHTQYF
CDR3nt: TGTGCCAGCTCACCCCCGGAAAAAACACATACGCAGTATTTT

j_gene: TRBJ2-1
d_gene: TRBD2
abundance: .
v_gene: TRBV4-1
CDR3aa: CASSQEPGRDNEQFF
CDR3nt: TGCGCCAGCAGCCAAGAGCCAGGGAGGGACAATGAGCAGTTCTTC

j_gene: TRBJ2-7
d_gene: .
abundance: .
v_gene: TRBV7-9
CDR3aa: CASSPLAGQFYEQYF
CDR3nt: TGTGCCAGCAGCCCCCTCGCCGGACAGTTCTACGAGCAGTACTTC

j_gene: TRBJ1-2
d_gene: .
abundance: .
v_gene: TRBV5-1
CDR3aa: CASSLEPRYGYTF
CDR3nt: TGCGCCAGCAGCTTGGAACCCCGCTATGGCTACACCTTC

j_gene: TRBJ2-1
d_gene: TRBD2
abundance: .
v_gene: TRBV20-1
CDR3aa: CSASSTSGDNEQFF
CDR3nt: TGCAGTGCTAGCTCAACTAGCGGGGACAATGAGCAGTTCTTC

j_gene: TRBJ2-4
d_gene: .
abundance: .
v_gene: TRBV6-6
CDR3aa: CASSLYGQREQYF
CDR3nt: TGTGCCAGCAGTCTATACGGACAGCGAGAGCAGTACTTC

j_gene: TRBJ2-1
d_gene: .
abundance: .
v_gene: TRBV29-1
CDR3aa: CSAASAAYNEQFF
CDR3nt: TGCAGCGCAGCATCGGCCGCTTACAATGAGCAGTTCTTC

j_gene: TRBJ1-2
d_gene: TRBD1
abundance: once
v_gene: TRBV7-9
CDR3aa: CASSLIATGEFYGYTF
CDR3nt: TGTGCCAGCAGCTTAATTGCAACAGGGGAATTCTATGGCTACACCTTC

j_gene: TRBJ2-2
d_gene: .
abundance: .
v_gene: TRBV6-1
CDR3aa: CASSGQGFTNTGELFF
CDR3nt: TGTGCCAGCAGTGGCCAGGGGTTTACGAACACCGGGGAGCTGTTTTTT

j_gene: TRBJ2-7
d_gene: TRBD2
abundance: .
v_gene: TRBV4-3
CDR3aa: CASSQSGTSLNEQYF
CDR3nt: TGCGCCAGCAGCCAATCCGGGACTAGTCTCAACGAGCAGTACTTC

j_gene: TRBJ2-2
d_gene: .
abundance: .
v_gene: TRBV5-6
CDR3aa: CASSPPHRTGELFF
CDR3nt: TGTGCCAGCAGCCCCCCCCACAGAACCGGGGAGCTGTTTTTT

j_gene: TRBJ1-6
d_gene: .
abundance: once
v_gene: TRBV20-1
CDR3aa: CSASRLGGFSPLHF
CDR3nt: TGCAGTGCTAGTAGGCTTGGAGGGTTTTCACCCCTCCACTTT

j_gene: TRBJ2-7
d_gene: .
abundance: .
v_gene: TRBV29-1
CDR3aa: CSVARGHTSPYEQYF
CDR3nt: TGCAGCGTTGCGAGGGGACACACGTCACCCTACGAGCAGTACTTC

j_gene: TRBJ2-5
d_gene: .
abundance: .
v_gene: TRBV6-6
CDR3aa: CASSYRAVQYF
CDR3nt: TGTGCCAGCAGTTACAGGGCGGTGCAGTACTTC